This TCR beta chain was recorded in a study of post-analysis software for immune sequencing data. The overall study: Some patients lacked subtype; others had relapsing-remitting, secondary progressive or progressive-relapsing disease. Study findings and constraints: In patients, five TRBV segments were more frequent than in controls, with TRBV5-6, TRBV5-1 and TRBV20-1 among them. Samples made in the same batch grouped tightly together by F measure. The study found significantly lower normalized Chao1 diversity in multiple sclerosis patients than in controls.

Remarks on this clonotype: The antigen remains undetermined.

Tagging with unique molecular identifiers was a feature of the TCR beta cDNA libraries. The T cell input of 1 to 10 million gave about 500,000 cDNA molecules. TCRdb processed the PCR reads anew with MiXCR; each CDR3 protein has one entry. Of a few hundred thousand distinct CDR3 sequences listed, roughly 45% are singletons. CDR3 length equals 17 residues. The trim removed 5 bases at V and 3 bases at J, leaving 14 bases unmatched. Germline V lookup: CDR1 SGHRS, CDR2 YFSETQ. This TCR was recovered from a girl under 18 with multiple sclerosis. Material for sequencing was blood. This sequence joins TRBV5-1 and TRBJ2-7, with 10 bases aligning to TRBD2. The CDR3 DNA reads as TGCGCCAGCAGAACCGGACTAGCGGCAATGCCGTTCTACGAGCAGTACTTC. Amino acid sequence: CASRTGLAAMPFYEQYF.